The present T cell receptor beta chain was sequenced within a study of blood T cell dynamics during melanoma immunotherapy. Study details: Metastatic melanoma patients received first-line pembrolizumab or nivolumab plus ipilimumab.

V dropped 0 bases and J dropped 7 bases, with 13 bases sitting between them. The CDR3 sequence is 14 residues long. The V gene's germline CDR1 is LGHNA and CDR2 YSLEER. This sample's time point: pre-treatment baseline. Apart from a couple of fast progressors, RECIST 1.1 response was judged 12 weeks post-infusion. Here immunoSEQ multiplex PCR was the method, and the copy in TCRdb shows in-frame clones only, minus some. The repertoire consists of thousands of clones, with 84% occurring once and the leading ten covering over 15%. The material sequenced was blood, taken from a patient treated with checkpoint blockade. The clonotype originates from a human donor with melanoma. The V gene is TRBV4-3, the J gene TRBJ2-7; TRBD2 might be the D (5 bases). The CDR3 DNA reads TGCGCCAGCAGCCAAGATCTGGCTAGCCAGGAGCAGTACTTC. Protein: CASSQDLASQEQYF.